The rows below give T cell receptor beta chains drawn from one sample of a study of chemoradiotherapy in HPV16-positive cancers. The repertoire was sequenced with immunoSEQ multiplex PCR; TCRdb's copy has only in-frame clones and lacks some. The sample holds over 10,000 clones, 55% to 65% seen once. Sampling was performed from a patient who underwent chemoradiotherapy. These receptors were collected from a human donor with HPV-associated anogenital cancer. The CDR3 runs from the conserved cysteine through the conserved F or W. The D gene is left open where the match is weak. The size field is filled for only some rows; it gives once, few, many or a size class.

v_call	d_call	clone_size	j_call	cdr3_nt	cdr3_aa
TRBV30	TRBD2	.	TRBJ2-1	TGTGCCTGGAGTAATTCGGCGGGGGGGCGCAATGAGCAGTTCTTC	CAWSNSAGGRNEQFF
TRBV5-4	TRBD2	once	TRBJ2-3	TGTGCCAGCAGCGACAGACTAGCGGGGGGGCCAGATACGCAGTATTTT	CASSDRLAGGPDTQYF
TRBV29-1	.	.	TRBJ2-7	TGCAGCGTTGAGAGGGTAGCAGGTCTCCTCGAGCAGTACTTC	CSVERVAGLLEQYF
TRBV28	TRBD2	.	TRBJ2-7	TGTGCCAGCAGGTTGGGGGGGGGTGACGAGCAGTACTTC	CASRLGGGDEQYF
TRBV27	.	.	TRBJ2-5	TGTGCCAGCAGTTTAAACCCTCCTACAGGGACCCAGTACTTC	CASSLNPPTGTQYF
TRBV4-2	.	.	TRBJ1-3	TGTGCCAGCAGCCAAGATCTTGGGCAGGGGAGAGACACCATATATTTT	CASSQDLGQGRDTIYF
TRBV5-6	.	.	TRBJ1-3	TGTGCCAGCAGCTCCGGGACCCAATCTGGAAACACCATATATTTT	CASSSGTQSGNTIYF
TRBV7-8	.	.	TRBJ1-5	TGTGCCAGCAGCTTAGCGCCAGGCGATGGATACCAGCCCCAGCATTTT	CASSLAPGDGYQPQHF
TRBV10-3	.	.	TRBJ2-7	TGTGCCATCGCGAAGGGGGTTGCGACGCTCACCCAGCAGTACTTC	CAIAKGVATLTQQYF
TRBV18	.	few	TRBJ1-4	TGTGCCAGCTCACTGGCCAGGAGAAATGAAAAACTGTTTTTT	CASSLARRNEKLFF
TRBV5-1	TRBD2	.	TRBJ2-7	TGCGCCAGCAGCCCCGGAGCCGGGACTAGCTCCTACGAGCAGTACTTC	CASSPGAGTSSYEQYF
TRBV7-5	.	once	TRBJ1-1	TGTGTCTTCTCAGGAAAAGGGGGCGCGGTGAACACTGAAGCTTTCTTT	CVFSGKGGAVNTEAFF
TRBV7-3	.	.	TRBJ1-1	TGTGCCAGCAGCCAAGGGGGTGAAGCTTTCTTT	CASSQGGEAFF
TRBV30	TRBD1	.	TRBJ2-7	TGTGCCTGGGATTCATCAGGGGGCCAGTACTTC	CAWDSSGGQYF
TRBV12-5	.	.	TRBJ2-3	TGTGCTAGTGGTTTTTTGGGGACAGATACGCAGTATTTT	CASGFLGTDTQYF
TRBV6-1	.	.	TRBJ2-1	TGTGCCAGCAGTGCGAGGCAGCCGGGGAACAATGAGCAGTTCTTC	CASSARQPGNNEQFF
TRBV7-6	TRBD1	.	TRBJ1-2	TGTGCCAGCAGCTCCGGACAGGGCCACTATGGCTACACCTTC	CASSSGQGHYGYTF
TRBV4-1	TRBD2	few	TRBJ2-1	TGCGCCAGCAGCCAAAGAGCGGGGGGATACAATGAGCAGTTCTTC	CASSQRAGGYNEQFF
TRBV28	.	.	TRBJ1-2	TGTGCCAGCAGTTTATCTCTGGGGTTTAGTAGTGGCTACACCTTC	CASSLSLGFSSGYTF
TRBV28	.	.	TRBJ2-1	TGTGCCAGCCGCCGGGACACCTCTGCCAATGGACAGTTCTTC	CASRRDTSANGQFF
TRBV6-5	.	.	TRBJ1-1	TGTGCCAGCAGTACCCAAAGGAGTGGGAACACTGAAGCTTTCTTT	CASSTQRSGNTEAFF
TRBV5-1	TRBD1	.	TRBJ1-3	TGCGCCAGCAGCTTTGGGACAGCGAGCTCTGGAAACACCATATATTTT	CASSFGTASSGNTIYF
TRBV5-1	TRBD1	.	TRBJ1-1	TGCGCCAGCAGCTTGGGTCCGGACAGGAGCAGAAGTGAAGCTTTCTTT	CASSLGPDRSRSEAFF
TRBV28	.	few	TRBJ1-1	TGTGCCAGCAGACCCGTCTCCGGCCATTCGAACACTGAAGCTTTCTTT	CASRPVSGHSNTEAFF